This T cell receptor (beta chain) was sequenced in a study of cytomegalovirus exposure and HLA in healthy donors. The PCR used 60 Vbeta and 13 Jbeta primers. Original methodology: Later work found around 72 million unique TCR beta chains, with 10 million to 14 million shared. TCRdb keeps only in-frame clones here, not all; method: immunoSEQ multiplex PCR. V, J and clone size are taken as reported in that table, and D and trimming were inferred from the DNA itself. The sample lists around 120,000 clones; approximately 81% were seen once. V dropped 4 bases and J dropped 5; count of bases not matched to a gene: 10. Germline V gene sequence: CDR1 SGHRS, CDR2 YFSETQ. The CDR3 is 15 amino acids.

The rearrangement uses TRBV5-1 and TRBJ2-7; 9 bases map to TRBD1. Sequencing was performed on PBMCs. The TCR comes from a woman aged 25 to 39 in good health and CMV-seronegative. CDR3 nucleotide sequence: TGCGCCAGCAGCCGGACAGGGGTTGGATCCCACGAGCAGTACTTC. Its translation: CASSRTGVGSHEQYF.